What follows are 7 T cell receptor beta chains derived from one specimen sequenced in a study of blood T cell repertoires in COVID-19. Assay: immunoSEQ multiplex PCR; the TCRdb copy retains only in-frame clones and omits some. The sample has roughly 240,000 clones, almost 85% seen once; the top ten hold 1.5% to 2%. What was sequenced was peripheral blood. These TCRs come from a woman aged 80 or over with acute or convalescent COVID-19.

This clone has more than one count but fewer than ten. This sequence joins TRBV28 and TRBJ1-2; D is perhaps TRBD1 (6 bases). V was pared by 3 bases and J by 3 bases, with 17 bases between. CDR1 and CDR2 (germline): MDHEN, SYDVKM. This CDR3 contains 16 residues. In DNA form, the CDR3 reads TGTGCCAGCAGTTTCGCGGGGGCAGGTTCAGACTATGGCTACACCTTC. It encodes CASSFAGAGSDYGYTF.

The chain couples TRBV4-1 to TRBJ1-4, with 9 bases matching TRBD1. CDR3 length: 15 amino acids. V was clipped by 1 base and J by 7 bases; unmatched bases: 4. Germline V lookup: CDR1 MGHRA, CDR2 YSYEKL. CDR3 protein: CASSQAGTGSEKLFF. The CDR3 DNA is TGCGCCAGCAGCCAAGCGGGGACAGGGTCTGAAAAACTGTTTTTT.

The chain recombines TRBV1 with TRBJ2-3; the table's D call, TRBD2, has no DNA check behind it. TRBV1 is annotated as a pseudogene. This CDR3 has 17 residues. The CDR3: CTSSPRTSGRSTDTQYF. The CDR3 bases are TGCACCAGCAGCCCCCGGACTAGCGGCCGCTCCACAGATACGCAGTATTTT.

This CDR3 reads CAWAAPGLSNQPQHF. CDR3 DNA sequence: TGTGCCTGGGCCGCGCCGGGACTGAGCAATCAGCCCCAGCATTTT. The V and J genes are TRBV30 and TRBJ1-5; the D gene is possibly TRBD1 (5 bases). Germline-derived CDR1 and CDR2 are GTSNPN and SVGIG (reference sequence). This CDR3 contains 15 residues. V lost 5 bases and J 1 base, leaving 15 bases between the germline ends.

This clone was observed a few times. The rearrangement uses TRBV28 and TRBJ2-7; TRBD1 matches at 10 bases. This CDR3 spans 15 amino acids. CDR1 is MDHEN, CDR2 SYDVKM, per germline. Germline trimming cut 4 bases from V and 5 bases from J; bases unmatched to any gene: 8. CDR3 loop: CASSSPGTGANEQYF. The CDR3 coding sequence is TGTGCCAGCAGTTCGCCCGGGACAGGGGCCAACGAGCAGTACTTC.

This chain connects TRBV6-9 to TRBJ1-4; 8 bases map to TRBD1. Losses at the gene ends were 3 bases for V and 8 bases for J; bases not matched to a gene: 14. Germline assignment: CDR1 MNHGY and CDR2 SVAAGI. The CDR3 is 17 amino acids. CDR3: CASSYAGPGTGDEKLFF. CDR3 DNA sequence: TGTGCCAGCAGTTACGCGGGCCCCGGGACAGGCGACGAAAAACTGTTTTTT.

The gene calls are TRBV9 and TRBJ2-2; D unresolved. From germline, CDR1 is SGDLS and CDR2 YYNGEE. Trimming removed 0 bases at V and 4 bases at J, with 10 bases between. The CDR3 totals 15 residues. CDR3 nucleotide sequence: TGTGCCAGCAGCGTAGAGAGCGACCCCACCGGGGAGCTGTTTTTT. Amino acids: CASSVESDPTGELFF.